The 5 T cell receptor beta chains listed next were all sequenced from one sample in a study of T cell responses to AZD1222 COVID-19 vaccine. Only in-frame clones appear in the TCRdb table, and some are missing; sequencing was by immunoSEQ multiplex PCR. The sample records 140,000 to 150,000 clones, about 92% being singletons. The sample was peripheral blood, taken after recovery from COVID-19. The receptors come from an adult who had recovered from COVID-19.

V and J are TRBV7-3 and TRBJ1-5; TRBD1 aligns across 8 bases. The germline V gene encodes CDR1 SGHTA and CDR2 FQGTGA. The V segment lost 5 bases and the J segment 4 bases; nucleotides outside the gene matches: 7. The CDR3 consists of 15 residues. The CDR3 DNA reads TGTGCCAGCAGCAGACAGGGGACCTCGAATCAGCCCCAGCATTTT. It specifies CASSRQGTSNQPQHF.

The chain combines TRBV27 with TRBJ2-7; unclear D gene. CDR1 is MNHEY and CDR2 is SMNVEV in the germline V gene (reference sequence). The ends were cut back, 2 bases at V and 5 bases at J, with 1 base in the middle. The CDR3 is 10 amino acids. DNA for the CDR3: TGTGCCAGCAGTTTAAACGAGCAGTACTTC. This encodes CASSLNEQYF.

The J gene is TRBJ2-7, the V gene TRBV6-5; TRBD2 is a possible D gene (6 bases). V shed 8 bases and J shed 4 bases, with 21 bases lying between them. CDR1 and CDR2 (germline): MNHEY, SVGAGI. The CDR3 loop spans 15 amino acids. Here the CDR3 reads CASLTPGTPSYEQYF. The CDR3 DNA is TGTGCCAGCCTAACCCCCGGGACTCCAAGTTACGAGCAGTACTTC.

V and J are TRBV5-1 and TRBJ1-1; 11 bases line up with TRBD1. The trim removed 3 bases at V and 4 bases at J, leaving 5 bases unmatched. CDR1 and CDR2 from the germline V gene are SGHRS and YFSETQ. The CDR3 loop spans 15 amino acids. The CDR3 sequence: CASSSPGQGVTEAFF. For the CDR3, the DNA is TGCGCCAGCAGCTCCCCGGGACAGGGGGTCACTGAAGCTTTCTTT.

The J gene is TRBJ1-5, the V gene TRBV20-1; no firm D call. V dropped 3 bases and J dropped 0 bases, with 6 bases sitting between them. The CDR3 spans 13 residues. Per germline, CDR1 DFQATT and CDR2 SNEGSKA (reference sequence). DNA of the CDR3: TGCAGTGCTAGTACCTATAGCAATCAGCCCCAGCATTTT. This gives the protein CSASTYSNQPQHF.